The rows below give T cell receptor beta chains drawn from one sample of a study of technical replicates of blood from a few donors. Clones were read by immunoSEQ multiplex PCR, and TCRdb kept only the in-frame ones, dropping some. The table lists 95,000 to 100,000 clones, over 90% of them singletons. The sequenced material came from T cells isolated from PBMCs. The receptors were sampled from a human donor in good health. Both conserved end residues are trimmed from each CDR3. The order of the fields is J gene, V gene, CDR3 protein.

TRBJ1-5	TRBV6-6	ASSEGAYQPQH
TRBJ2-1	TRBV10-2	ASSESGGRQDEQF
TRBJ2-1	TRBV19	ASSLTGGEQF
TRBJ2-1	TRBV6-1	ASTSGGNYNEQF
TRBJ2-4	TRBV19	ATHSDRSASRNIQY
TRBJ2-7	TRBV20-1	SAGTSEQY
TRBJ1-4	TRBV15	ATSKEKKVSGQSTNEKLF
TRBJ2-4	TRBV5-1	ASSETTPGDIQY
TRBJ2-2	TRBV6-5	ASSWTSGTAGELF
TRBJ2-7	TRBV19	ASSIRLGAASGEVYEQY
TRBJ1-3	TRBV19	ASSIEARSGNTIY
TRBJ2-3	TRBV10-3	AISEMGTSGRSPGSTDTQY
TRBJ2-1	TRBV6-6	ASSYEQGNEQF
TRBJ2-3	TRBV19	ASSLSGTTDTQY